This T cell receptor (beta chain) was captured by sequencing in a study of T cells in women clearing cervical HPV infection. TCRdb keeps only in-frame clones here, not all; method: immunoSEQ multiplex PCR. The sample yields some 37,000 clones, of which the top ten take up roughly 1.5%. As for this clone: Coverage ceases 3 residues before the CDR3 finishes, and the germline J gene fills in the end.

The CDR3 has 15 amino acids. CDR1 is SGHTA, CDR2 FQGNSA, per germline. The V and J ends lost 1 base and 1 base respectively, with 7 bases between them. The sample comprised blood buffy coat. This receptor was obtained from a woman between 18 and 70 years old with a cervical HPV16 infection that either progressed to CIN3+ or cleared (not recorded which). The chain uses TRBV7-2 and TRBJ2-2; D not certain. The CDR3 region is CASSLGPRNTGELFF. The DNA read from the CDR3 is TGTGCCAGCAGCTTAGGCCCCAGGAACACCGGGGAG.